This is a list of T cell receptor beta chains from one sample in a study of T cells in Graves' hyperthyroidism and ophthalmopathy. TCRdb re-called the multiplex PCR reads through MiXCR, storing one row per CDR3 protein. This sample has 350,000 or so distinct CDR3 sequences, with about 15% found just once. Sequenced sample: blood. The receptors were sampled from a woman aged 30 to 39 with Graves' hyperthyroidism that later progressed to Graves' ophthalmopathy. CDR3s include the opening cysteine and the closing phenylalanine or tryptophan. Fields, in order: clone size, V gene, D gene, J gene, CDR3 protein, CDR3 DNA. A D gene is named only where the DNA matches it firmly. Not all rows give a size; the values are once, few, many and, for expanded clones, a class.

size: .
V: TRBV2
D: TRBD1
J: TRBJ2-5
CDR3: CASSPNRQGAETQYF
DNA: TGTGCCAGCAGTCCTAACCGACAGGGGGCTGAGACCCAGTACTTC

size: many
V: TRBV18
D: .
J: TRBJ2-7
CDR3: CASSSPEVGRREQYF
DNA: TGTGCCAGCTCATCCCCCGAGGTGGGGCGAAGGGAGCAGTACTTC

size: .
V: TRBV18
D: .
J: TRBJ1-2
CDR3: CASSQPGHNYGYTF
DNA: TGTGCCAGCTCACAACCGGGACATAACTATGGCTACACCTTC

size: .
V: TRBV2
D: .
J: TRBJ1-1
CDR3: CASSEAGNRGDTEAFF
DNA: TGTGCCAGCAGTGAAGCTGGTAACAGAGGGGACACTGAAGCTTTCTTT

size: many
V: TRBV29-1
D: .
J: TRBJ2-5
CDR3: CSVDRDNQETQYF
DNA: TGCAGCGTAGACCGGGACAACCAAGAGACCCAGTACTTC

size: few
V: TRBV28
D: TRBD1
J: TRBJ1-5
CDR3: CASKGGSRPQHF
DNA: TGTGCCAGCAAAGGGGGCTCGCGGCCCCAGCATTTT

size: many
V: TRBV20-1
D: .
J: TRBJ2-7
CDR3: CSARDGGTYEQYF
DNA: TGCAGTGCTAGAGACGGGGGAACCTACGAGCAGTACTTC

size: many
V: TRBV15
D: .
J: TRBJ1-3
CDR3: CATSRGAGSGNTIYF
DNA: TGTGCCACCAGCAGAGGGGCAGGCTCTGGAAACACCATATATTTT

size: many
V: TRBV12-3/TRBV12-4
D: TRBD1
J: TRBJ1-2
CDR3: CASSPSGTGTYGYTF
DNA: TGTGCCAGCAGTCCCTCCGGGACAGGGACCTATGGCTACACCTTC

size: many
V: TRBV27
D: .
J: TRBJ1-3
CDR3: CASSLSGRAPRDSGNTIYF
DNA: TGTGCCAGCAGTTTATCTGGTCGTGCCCCGCGGGACTCTGGAAACACCATATATTTT

size: .
V: TRBV4-1
D: .
J: TRBJ2-5
CDR3: CASSHRGGETQYF
DNA: TGCGCCAGCAGCCATAGGGGTGGAGAGACCCAGTACTTC

size: many
V: TRBV27
D: .
J: TRBJ1-5
CDR3: CASSLRSNQPQHF
DNA: TGTGCCAGCAGTTTGAGAAGCAATCAGCCCCAGCATTTT

size: many
V: TRBV12-3/TRBV12-4
D: .
J: TRBJ2-4
CDR3: CASTGGLAKNIQYF
DNA: TGTGCCAGCACCGGGGGGCTAGCCAAAAACATTCAGTACTTC

size: few
V: TRBV20-1
D: .
J: TRBJ2-7
CDR3: CSAFSELGYEQYF
DNA: TGCAGTGCTTTCTCGGAACTTGGCTACGAGCAGTACTTC

size: many
V: TRBV27
D: TRBD1
J: TRBJ2-7
CDR3: CASSLTTGFKAEQYF
DNA: TGTGCCAGCAGTTTAACGACAGGGTTCAAGGCCGAGCAGTACTTC

size: many
V: TRBV28
D: .
J: TRBJ1-3
CDR3: CASSLAVYFADTIYF
DNA: TGTGCCAGCAGTTTAGCAGTGTATTTCGCGGACACCATATATTTT

size: many
V: TRBV2
D: TRBD2
J: TRBJ2-2
CDR3: CASSSSPAGPMNTGELFF
DNA: TGTGCCAGCAGTTCGTCCCCAGCGGGGCCCATGAACACCGGGGAGCTGTTTTTT

size: many
V: TRBV5-1
D: TRBD1
J: TRBJ1-5
CDR3: CASSLSGGNQPQHF
DNA: TGTGCCAGCAGTTTGTCAGGGGGCAACCAGCCCCAGCATTTT

size: many
V: TRBV12-3/TRBV12-4
D: .
J: TRBJ1-1
CDR3: CASIYVVGGEAFF
DNA: TGTGCCAGCATCTACGTGGTGGGGGGAGAAGCTTTCTTT

size: many
V: TRBV28
D: TRBD2
J: TRBJ2-4
CDR3: CASSPLAEPTKNIQYF
DNA: TGTGCCAGCAGTCCACTAGCGGAACCAACCAAAAACATTCAGTACTTC

size: .
V: TRBV10-1
D: .
J: TRBJ1-2
CDR3: CASSETTGYGYTF
DNA: TGCGCCAGCAGTGAGACCACAGGGTATGGCTACACCTTC

size: many
V: TRBV29-1
D: TRBD2
J: TRBJ2-5
CDR3: CSVGPGGGETQYF
DNA: TGCAGCGTGGGACCGGGAGGTGGAGAGACCCAGTACTTC

size: .
V: TRBV2
D: TRBD2
J: TRBJ2-1
CDR3: CASQREGVYNEQFF
DNA: TGTGCCAGTCAGCGGGAGGGCGTCTACAATGAGCAGTTCTTC

size: many
V: TRBV6-2/TRBV6-3
D: TRBD2
J: TRBJ2-3
CDR3: CASSSELAGVLGGTDTQYF
DNA: TGTGCCAGCAGTTCTGAACTAGCGGGAGTTCTTGGGGGCACAGATACGCAGTATTTT

size: many
V: TRBV5-1
D: .
J: TRBJ1-1
CDR3: CASSFGGWGLSTEAFF
DNA: TGCGCCAGCAGCTTCGGTGGGTGGGGGTTGAGCACTGAAGCTTTCTTT

size: many
V: TRBV20-1
D: TRBD2
J: TRBJ2-3
CDR3: CSASFPGLACLVCTDTQYF
DNA: TGCAGTGCTAGTTTTCCGGGACTAGCGTGTCTTGTCTGCACAGATACGCAGTATTTT

size: .
V: TRBV11-2
D: .
J: TRBJ1-1
CDR3: CASSLSGVGYTEAFF
DNA: TGTGCCAGCAGCTTGTCGGGGGTGGGATACACTGAAGCTTTCTTT

size: .
V: TRBV24-1
D: .
J: TRBJ1-2
CDR3: CATSDGAGPPPNGYTF
DNA: TGTGCCACCAGTGATGGGGCGGGGCCTCCGCCCAATGGCTACACCTTC

size: many
V: TRBV6-1
D: .
J: TRBJ1-1
CDR3: CASSSGGTTEAFF
DNA: TGTGCCAGCAGTTCCGGTGGGACCACTGAAGCTTTCTTT

size: .
V: TRBV6-2/TRBV6-3
D: .
J: TRBJ1-1
CDR3: CASSYGGSNTEAFF
DNA: TGTGCCAGCAGTTACGGGGGTTCGAACACTGAAGCTTTCTTT

size: .
V: TRBV15
D: .
J: TRBJ1-3
CDR3: CATSRDRYSGNTIYF
DNA: TGTGCCACCAGCAGAGATCGATACTCTGGAAACACCATATATTTT

size: many
V: TRBV28
D: .
J: TRBJ2-2
CDR3: CASSLWSGGSGELFF
DNA: TGTGCCAGCAGTTTATGGTCCGGGGGCTCGGGGGAGCTGTTTTTT

size: many
V: TRBV7-2
D: .
J: TRBJ2-7
CDR3: CASSLFTGIEQYF
DNA: TGTGCCAGCAGCCTATTCACAGGGATCGAGCAGTACTTC

size: .
V: TRBV4-1
D: .
J: TRBJ2-5
CDR3: CASSQHQETQYF
DNA: TGCGCCAGCAGCCAACACCAAGAGACCCAGTACTTC

size: .
V: TRBV7-8
D: .
J: TRBJ2-1
CDR3: CASSSDTRIYNEQFF
DNA: TGTGCCAGCAGCTCCGATACGAGGATCTACAATGAGCAGTTCTTC

size: .
V: TRBV11-2
D: .
J: TRBJ2-5
CDR3: CASSLRDFRETQYF
DNA: TGTGCCAGCAGCTTGAGGGACTTTCGAGAGACCCAGTACTTC

size: once
V: TRBV7-8
D: .
J: TRBJ1-1
CDR3: CASSLAMTGLAEAFF
DNA: TGTGCCAGCAGCTTAGCGATGACAGGTCTGGCTGAAGCTTTCTTT

size: few
V: TRBV7-9
D: .
J: TRBJ1-4
CDR3: CASSLAGDYTNEKLFF
DNA: TGTGCCAGCAGCTTAGCGGGGGATTATACTAATGAAAAACTGTTTTTT

size: .
V: TRBV13
D: TRBD1
J: TRBJ1-2
CDR3: CASSPRHRGDTNYGYTF
DNA: TGTGCCAGCAGCCCACGCCACAGGGGTGACACAAACTATGGCTACACCTTC

size: .
V: TRBV11-2
D: .
J: TRBJ2-5
CDR3: CASSFSGTRETQYF
DNA: TGTGCCAGCAGCTTCTCTGGGACACGAGAGACCCAGTACTTC

size: many
V: TRBV27
D: .
J: TRBJ2-7
CDR3: CASSLDTGNRYEQYF
DNA: TGTGCCAGCAGTTTAGATACAGGGAACCGCTACGAGCAGTACTTC

size: many
V: TRBV7-8
D: .
J: TRBJ1-6
CDR3: CASSLAGRLSPLHF
DNA: TGTGCCAGCAGCTTAGCCGGGCGGCTTTCACCCCTCCACTTT

size: many
V: TRBV10-1
D: .
J: TRBJ1-1
CDR3: CASSQRALLRRVGSQYTEAFF
DNA: TGCGCCAGCAGTCAAAGAGCATTACTAAGGCGGGTTGGCTCACAGTACACTGAAGCTTTCTTT

size: .
V: TRBV7-9
D: TRBD2
J: TRBJ2-1
CDR3: CASSLRLAGRNEQFF
DNA: TGTGCCAGCAGCTTACGACTAGCGGGGAGAAATGAGCAGTTCTTC

size: many
V: TRBV27
D: TRBD1
J: TRBJ1-5
CDR3: CASRLAGTANQPQHF
DNA: TGTGCCAGCAGACTGGCAGGGACAGCAAATCAGCCCCAGCATTTT

size: many
V: TRBV27
D: .
J: TRBJ1-2
CDR3: CASSAGLNYGYTF
DNA: TGTGCCAGCTCGGCCGGTCTGAACTATGGCTACACCTTC

size: few
V: TRBV12-3/TRBV12-4
D: TRBD2
J: TRBJ2-3
CDR3: CASSPTSGFNTDTQYF
DNA: TGTGCCAGCAGTCCCACTAGCGGTTTTAACACAGATACGCAGTATTTT

size: .
V: TRBV29-1
D: .
J: TRBJ2-5
CDR3: CSVDTGIQETQYF
DNA: TGCAGCGTTGATACGGGGATCCAAGAGACCCAGTACTTC